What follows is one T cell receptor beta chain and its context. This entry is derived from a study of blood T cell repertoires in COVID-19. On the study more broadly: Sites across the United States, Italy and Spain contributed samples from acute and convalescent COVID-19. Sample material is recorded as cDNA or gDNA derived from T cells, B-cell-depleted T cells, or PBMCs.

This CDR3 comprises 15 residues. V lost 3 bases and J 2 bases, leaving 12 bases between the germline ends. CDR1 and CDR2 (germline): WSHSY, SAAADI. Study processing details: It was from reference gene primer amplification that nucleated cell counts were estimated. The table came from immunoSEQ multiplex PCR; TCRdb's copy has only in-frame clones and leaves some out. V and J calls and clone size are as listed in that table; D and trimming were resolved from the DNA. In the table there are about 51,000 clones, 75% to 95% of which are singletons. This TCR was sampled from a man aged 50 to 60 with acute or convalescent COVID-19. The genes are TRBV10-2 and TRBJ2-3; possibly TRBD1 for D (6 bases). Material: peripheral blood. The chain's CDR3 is CASSDWGHTTDTQYF. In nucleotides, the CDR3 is TGCGCCAGCAGTGATTGGGGACACACCACAGATACGCAGTATTTT.